Each of the 10 T cell receptor beta chains below was sequenced from the same sample in a study of blood T cell repertoires in COVID-19. Data came from immunoSEQ multiplex PCR; TCRdb stores just in-frame clones and leaves some out. In the table there are fewer than 200,000 clones, more than 75% of which are singletons. The sample was peripheral blood. The receptors derive from a woman aged 70-85 years with acute or convalescent COVID-19.

A single count supports this clone. The genes are TRBV6-5 and TRBJ1-3, with TRBD1 matching over 9 bases. Trimming removed 11 bases from V and 7 bases from J; junction bases left unmatched: 9. This CDR3 region has 13 residues. The V gene's germline CDR1 is MNHEY and CDR2 SVGAGI. CDR3 sequence reads: CASQGAGWNTIYF. CDR3 coding DNA: TGTGCCTCACAGGGGGCAGGGTGGAACACCATATATTTT.

The chain joins TRBV2 to TRBJ2-1, with D maybe TRBD2 (7 bases). Trimming removed 4 bases from V and 12 bases from J, with 22 bases in between. The CDR3 runs 15 residues. From germline, CDR1 is SNHLY and CDR2 FYNNEI. The CDR3 coding sequence is TGTGCCAGCAGTGGAGGCGGGGGCCTTACTTATGGGCAGTTCTTC. Translating it yields CASSGGGGLTYGQFF.

This clone was found once. The chain has TRBV6-5 and TRBJ1-3; 8 positions agree with TRBD1. The germline V gene encodes CDR1 MNHEY and CDR2 SVGAGI. The junction had 4 bases not matched to a gene; V was cut back by 6 bases and J by 3 bases. The CDR3 length is 14 residues. The CDR3 bases are TGTGCCAGCAGGCAGGGGGCGCTTGGAAACACCATATATTTT. Translation gives CASRQGALGNTIYF.

CDR3 in amino acids: CASSWHYTGQGVRFSNEQFF. The DNA for the CDR3 is TGCGCCAGCAGCTGGCATTACACGGGACAGGGGGTGCGGTTCTCCAATGAGCAGTTCTTC. This chain links TRBV5-1 with TRBJ2-1; 11 bases are shared with TRBD1. This CDR3 contains 20 residues. The V and J ends lost 3 bases and 6 bases, in that order; junction bases with no gene match: 20. Per germline, CDR1 SGHRS and CDR2 YFSETQ.

The V gene is TRBV5-1, the J gene TRBJ2-7; 13 bases align to TRBD2. CDR3 size: 20 residues. J lost 2 bases, V lost 1 base, and 15 bases had no gene match. From germline, CDR1 is SGHRS and CDR2 YFSETQ. In DNA form, the CDR3 reads TGCGCCAGCAGCTTGATTGGGACTAGCGGGGTCCTCGAAGGGGCCTACGAGCAGTACTTC. This codes for CASSLIGTSGVLEGAYEQYF.

This chain uses TRBV15 with TRBJ2-5; 7 bases fit TRBD2. The germline gives CDR1 LNHNV, CDR2 YYDKDF (reference sequence). CDR3 length equals 15 residues. After removal of 0 bases from V and 3 bases from J, the junction contained 4 bases not matched to a gene. The CDR3: CATSRDRGGEETQYF. In DNA form, the CDR3 reads TGTGCCACCAGCAGAGACCGGGGAGGGGAAGAGACCCAGTACTTC.

This clone is a singleton in its sample. The chain joins TRBV28 to TRBJ1-6; 8 nucleotides align to TRBD1. V gave up 6 bases and J gave up 10 bases; unmatched junction bases: 11. Germline V lookup: CDR1 MDHEN, CDR2 SYDVKM. CDR3 length: 15 amino acids. The CDR3 region has the DNA TGTGCCAGCAGATCTAGAGACAGGGGTAGCTCACCCCTCCACTTT. It translates to CASRSRDRGSSPLHF.

V and J are TRBV28 and TRBJ2-3; D may be TRBD1 (6 bases). The CDR3 contains 17 residues. Germline V gene sequence: CDR1 MDHEN, CDR2 SYDVKM. V gave up 1 base and J gave up 2 bases, with 16 bases separating them. Written as DNA, the CDR3 is TGTGCCAGCAGTTTATTATTGGGGCAGGGGAACACAGATACGCAGTATTTT. It encodes CASSLLLGQGNTDTQYF.

V is TRBV15 and J is TRBJ1-1; 8 bases are a match to TRBD1. V dropped 7 bases and J dropped 6; count of bases not matched to a gene: 4. The CDR3 length is 12 residues. The V gene's germline CDR1 is LNHNV and CDR2 YYDKDF (reference sequence). This CDR3 is CATKGQDAEAFF. The CDR3 DNA follows: TGTGCCACCAAGGGACAGGACGCTGAAGCTTTCTTT.

The chain combines TRBV9 with TRBJ2-1; 7 bases line up with TRBD1. CDR3 size: 15 residues. Germline values: CDR1 SGDLS, CDR2 YYNGEE. V dropped 2 bases and J dropped 7; count of bases not matched to a gene: 9. CDR3 in DNA: TGTGCCAGCAGCGTCGACGAGGGGGCATGGAATGAGCAGTTCTTC. Its translation: CASSVDEGAWNEQFF.